This TCR beta chain appears in the sequencing data of a study of patients and donors after allogeneic stem cell transplantation (TCRdb year 2020). In this sample, this clonotype turned up a few times. Its antigen target is currently unknown. Per-base quality was not reported, and no clone a single base away is much larger than it. CDR1 and CDR2 are drawn from the germline V gene: ENHRY, SYGVKD. The junction shows trimming of 8 bases on V and 8 bases on J, and the gene matches do not reach 8 bases of it. The CDR3 sequence holds 14 residues, the cysteine and phenylalanine included. The only DNA kept is the CDR3, 42 bases in frame from the first base. The library relied on RT-PCR. TCRdb shows the sequencer as NextSeq 550. TCRdb reworked the public reads: Q25 trimming with fastp, MiXCR clone assembly, productive beta chains retained. Each record represents a unique CDR3 protein, reported with the most common genes and DNA among its rows. This sample lists about 110,000 distinct CDR3 sequences; around 36% were detected once. 27% of the sample is in the top ten clones.

Sample: blood, either unsorted or a sorted T cell fraction (not recorded which). The chain is encoded by TRBV10-3 joined to TRBJ2-3, and 12 junction bases match TRBD2. This clonotype was obtained from a human donor who was either an allogeneic HSCT recipient or a stem cell or donor lymphocyte infusion donor (not recorded which). It is not recorded whose cells these are; they may come from a transplant donor. CDR3 protein: CAIGLAGGPGTQYF. The bases read TGTGCCATCGGGCTAGCGGGAGGGCCTGGTACGCAGTATTTT.